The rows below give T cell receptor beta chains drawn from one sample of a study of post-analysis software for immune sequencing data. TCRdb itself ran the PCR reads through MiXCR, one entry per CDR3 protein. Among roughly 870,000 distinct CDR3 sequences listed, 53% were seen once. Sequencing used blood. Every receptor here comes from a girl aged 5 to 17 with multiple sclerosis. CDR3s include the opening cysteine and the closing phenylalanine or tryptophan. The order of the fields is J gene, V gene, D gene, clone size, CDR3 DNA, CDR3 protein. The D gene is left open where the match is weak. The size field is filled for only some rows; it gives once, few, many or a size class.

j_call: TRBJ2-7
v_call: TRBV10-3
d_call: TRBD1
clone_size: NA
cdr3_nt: TGTGCCATCAGTGAGTCAGGACAGGGGAGTTTAGGCTCCTACGAGCAGTACTTC
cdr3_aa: CAISESGQGSLGSYEQYF

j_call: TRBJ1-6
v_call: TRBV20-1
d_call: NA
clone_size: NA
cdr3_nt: TGCAGTGCTCTACGGGTTTATAATTCACCCCTCCACTTT
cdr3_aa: CSALRVYNSPLHF

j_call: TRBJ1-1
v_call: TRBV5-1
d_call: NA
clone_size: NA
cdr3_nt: TGCGCCAGCAGCTTGGTACTTCGGGGGTCTCCTATGAACACTGAAGCTTTCTTT
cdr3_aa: CASSLVLRGSPMNTEAFF

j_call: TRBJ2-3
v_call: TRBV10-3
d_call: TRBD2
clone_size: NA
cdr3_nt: TGTGCCATCAGTGAAATAGCGGGAGGATTCACAGATACGCAGTATTTT
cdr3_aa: CAISEIAGGFTDTQYF

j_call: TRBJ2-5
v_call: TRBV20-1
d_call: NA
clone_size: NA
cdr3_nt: TGCAGTGCCAGGGGACTCAGCCAAGAGACCCAGTACTTC
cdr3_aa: CSARGLSQETQYF

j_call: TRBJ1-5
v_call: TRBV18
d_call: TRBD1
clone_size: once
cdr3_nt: TGTGCCAGCTCAGTGACAGGGGAGGGTCAGCCCCAGCATTTT
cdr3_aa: CASSVTGEGQPQHF

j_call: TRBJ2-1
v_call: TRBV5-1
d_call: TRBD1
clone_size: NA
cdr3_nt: TGCGCCAGCAGCTTGGGTGGAACAGGGGACAATGAGCAGTTCTTC
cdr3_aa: CASSLGGTGDNEQFF

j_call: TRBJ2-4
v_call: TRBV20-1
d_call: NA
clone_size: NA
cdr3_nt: TGCAGTGCTAGAGATGGTCGGCCGTCGGTTAACATTCAGTACTTC
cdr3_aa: CSARDGRPSVNIQYF

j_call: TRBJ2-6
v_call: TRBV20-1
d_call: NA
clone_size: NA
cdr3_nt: TGCAGTGCTAGAGCACTCCATAGCTCTGGGGCCAACGTCCGGACTTTC
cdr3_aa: CSARALHSSGANVRTF

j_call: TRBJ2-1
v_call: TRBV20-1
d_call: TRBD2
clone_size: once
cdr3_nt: TGCAGTGTTCAGCGGGGCGTCTACAATGAGCAGTTCTTC
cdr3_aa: CSVQRGVYNEQFF

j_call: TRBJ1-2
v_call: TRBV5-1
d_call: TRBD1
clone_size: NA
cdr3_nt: TGCGCCAGCAGGACGGACACAGGGGGGCCTGGCTACACCTTC
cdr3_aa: CASRTDTGGPGYTF

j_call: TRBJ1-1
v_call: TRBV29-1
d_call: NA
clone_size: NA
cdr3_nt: TGCAGCGTTGCGGGGGGACGGGGAAACACTGAAGCTTTCTTT
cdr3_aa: CSVAGGRGNTEAFF

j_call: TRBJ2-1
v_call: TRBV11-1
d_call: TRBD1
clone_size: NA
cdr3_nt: TGTGCCAGCAGCCAAAACGGACAGGGGTGGGGTGAGCAGTTCTTC
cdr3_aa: CASSQNGQGWGEQFF

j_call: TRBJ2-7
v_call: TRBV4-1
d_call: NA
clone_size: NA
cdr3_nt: TGCGCCAGCAGCCAAGAGGCAGGGGGTTCGGGGGCCCTCTACGAGCAGTACTTC
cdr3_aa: CASSQEAGGSGALYEQYF

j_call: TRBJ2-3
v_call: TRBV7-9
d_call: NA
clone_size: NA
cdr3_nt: TGTGCCAGCAGCTTAGTCCAGGTTGTCGATACGCAGTATTTT
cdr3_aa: CASSLVQVVDTQYF

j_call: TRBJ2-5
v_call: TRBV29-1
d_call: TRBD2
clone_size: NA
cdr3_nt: TGCAGCCCTGGACTAGCGGGAGCAGAGACCCAGTACTTC
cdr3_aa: CSPGLAGAETQYF

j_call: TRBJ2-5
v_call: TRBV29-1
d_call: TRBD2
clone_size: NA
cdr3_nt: TGCAGCGTTCGACTAGCGGACCAAGAGACCCAGTACTTC
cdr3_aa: CSVRLADQETQYF

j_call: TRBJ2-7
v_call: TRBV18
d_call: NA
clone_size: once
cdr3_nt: TGTGCCAGCTCACCCGTAGTTGTCGACAGGCTAGCTGCCTACGAGCAGTACTTC
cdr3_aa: CASSPVVVDRLAAYEQYF

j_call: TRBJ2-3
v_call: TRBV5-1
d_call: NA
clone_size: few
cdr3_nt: TGCGCCAGCAGCTTGAGGGTAGCGGGCACAGATACGCAGTATTTT
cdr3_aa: CASSLRVAGTDTQYF

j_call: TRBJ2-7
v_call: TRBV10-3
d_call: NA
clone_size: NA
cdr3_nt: TGTGCCATCAGTGAGTCGGGGGGCGAGCAGTACTTC
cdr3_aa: CAISESGGEQYF

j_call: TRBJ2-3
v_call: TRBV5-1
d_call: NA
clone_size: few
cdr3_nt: TGCGCCAGCAGCTTAGGGGACTCCTTCACAGATACGCAGTATTTT
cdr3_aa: CASSLGDSFTDTQYF

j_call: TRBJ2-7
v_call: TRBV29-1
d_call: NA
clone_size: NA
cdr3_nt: TGCAGCGTTGAAGACAGGGGTAGCTCCTACAATGAGCAGTACTTC
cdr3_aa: CSVEDRGSSYNEQYF